This TCR beta chain was captured by sequencing in a study of blood T cells in healthy people across ages. Study-wide findings and caveats: Long-lived and aged donors differed, with more naive CD4+ cells and higher diversity in the long-lived.

Trimming left V 0 bases short and J 8 bases short, with 11 bases between. From germline, CDR1 is LGHNA and CDR2 YSLEER. CDR3 size: 14 residues. The use of a sample-barcoded 5' primer and a J-beta primer mix characterized a second PCR of about 6 to 12 cycles. TCRdb redid the calling of the 5' RACE reads with MiXCR, one entry per CDR3 protein. The data contain around 1,600,000 distinct CDR3 sequences, roughly two fifths of them singletons. Worth noting for this clonotype: Its antigen is currently unknown.

This sequence joins TRBV4-3 and TRBJ2-1; D is undetermined. What was sequenced was blood. This TCR was sampled from a woman between 18 and 29 years old in good health. CDR3 sequence reads: CASSQDPGVDEQFF. Written as DNA, the CDR3 is TGCGCCAGCAGCCAAGATCCTGGGGTGGATGAGCAGTTCTTC.